This entry lists 12 T cell receptor beta chains sequenced from one sample in a study of shared T cell receptors in the human thymus. Sequencing was performed with immunoSEQ multiplex PCR; in TCRdb, only in-frame clones are kept and a portion is missing. The sample has approximately 400,000 clones, 95% seen once. Sample: thymocytes. All receptors derive from a human donor.

The table lists this clone with a count of one. The chain carries TRBV5-1 and TRBJ2-2, with 8 bases identical to TRBD1. CDR3 length equals 14 residues. The germline V gene encodes CDR1 SGHRS and CDR2 YFSETQ. Trimming took 4 bases from V and 1 from J; bases not matched to a gene: 0. The CDR3 protein is CASSGTGNTGELFF. CDR3 sequence (DNA): TGCGCCAGCAGCGGGACAGGGAACACCGGGGAGCTGTTTTTT.

The V call is TRBV30, the J call TRBJ1-2; 9 nucleotides align to TRBD1. The CDR3 runs to 13 residues. Germline values: CDR1 GTSNPN, CDR2 SVGIG (reference sequence). The V gene end was trimmed by 8 bases and the J gene end by 6 bases; junction bases not matched to a gene: 10. The CDR3 sequence is CAQWRQGVNGYTF. The CDR3 DNA reads TGTGCCCAGTGGCGACAGGGGGTAAATGGCTACACCTTC.

The V gene is TRBV4-2, the J gene TRBJ2-7; TRBD2 is a possible D gene (5 bases). Germline loops: CDR1 LGHNA, CDR2 YNFKEQ. V was pared by 0 bases and J by 0 bases, with 6 bases between. The CDR3 consists of 14 residues. The CDR3 loop is CASSQDRGSYEQYF. DNA of the CDR3: TGTGCCAGCAGCCAAGATCGGGGCTCCTACGAGCAGTACTTC.

The chain recombines TRBV4-3 with TRBJ1-1; TRBD1 aligns across 11 bases. Germline CDR1 LGHNA, CDR2 YSLEER. V was clipped by 1 base and J by 0 bases; unmatched bases: 7. The CDR3 loop spans 18 amino acids. CDR3 in amino acids: CASSQGSGQGALNTEAFF. The CDR3 bases are TGCGCCAGCAGCCAAGGCAGTGGACAGGGGGCCTTGAACACTGAAGCTTTCTTT.

The chain recombines TRBV28 with TRBJ2-5; 8 bases fit TRBD1. Germline CDR1 reads MDHEN; CDR2 reads SYDVKM. V lost 6 bases to trimming and J lost 5 bases; unmatched junction nucleotides: 11. This CDR3 spans 15 amino acids. The CDR3 coding sequence is TGTGCCAGCAGACCCAAGACAGGGGCGAGGGAGACCCAGTACTTC. It is translated as CASRPKTGARETQYF.

The chain has TRBV7-6 and TRBJ2-7; D may be TRBD1 (5 bases). The CDR3 is 14 amino acids. V was cut by 3 bases and J by 0 bases, with 9 bases left in between. Germline V gene data show CDR1 as SGHVS and CDR2 as FNYEAQ. The CDR3 nucleotides are TGTGCCAGCAGCTTCACACAGGCCTCCTACGAGCAGTACTTC. This encodes CASSFTQASYEQYF.

The chain couples TRBV30 to TRBJ2-1, with D possibly being TRBD2 (6 bases). The CDR3 runs to 13 residues. Germline-derived CDR1 and CDR2 are GTSNPN and SVGIG (reference sequence). The CDR3 nucleotides read TGTGTGGAGGGAAGAGGACCCTACAATGAGCAGTTCTTC. This gives the protein CVEGRGPYNEQFF.

V and J are TRBV11-2 and TRBJ2-3, with D hard to call. The germline CDR1 and CDR2 sequences are SGHAT and FQNNGV. Between the trimmed V and J ends, which lost 5 bases and 5 bases, there was a span of 8 bases. CDR3 length: 12 residues. Here the CDR3 reads CASSTSIDTQYF. CDR3 DNA: TGTGCCAGCAGCACATCCATAGATACGCAGTATTTT.

The chain carries TRBV5-6 and TRBJ2-6; unclear D gene. Trimming shortened V by 6 bases and J by 12 bases, and 16 bases separated the two germline ends. CDR1 SGHDT and CDR2 YYEEEE come from the germline V gene. This CDR3 contains 13 residues. The chain's CDR3 is CASTLNRTPVLTF. The CDR3, as DNA: TGTGCCAGCACCCTAAACCGTACCCCCGTCCTGACTTTC. Complete variable domain (other parts from reference TRBV5-6 and TRBJ2-6): DAGVTQSPTHLIKTRGQQVTLRCSPKSGHDTVSWYQQALGQGPQFIFQYYEEEERQRGNFPDRFSGHQFPNYSSELNVNALLLGDSALYLCASTLNRTPVLTFGAGSRLTVL.

This rearrangement joins TRBV27 to TRBJ1-6; D may be TRBD1 (6 bases). Germline V gives CDR1 MNHEY, CDR2 SMNVEV (reference sequence). The V and J ends lost 6 bases and 7 bases respectively, with 16 bases between them. The CDR3 totals 15 residues. The CDR3 DNA reads TGTGCCAGCAGCCCCTTATCAGGGGTGAATTCACCCCTCCACTTT. Translation gives CASSPLSGVNSPLHF.

The J gene is TRBJ2-7, the V gene TRBV7-2; D is ambiguous. Germline V gene sequence: CDR1 SGHTA, CDR2 FQGNSA. V lost 5 bases to trimming and J lost 3 bases, with 14 bases between them. The CDR3 runs 14 residues. This CDR3 reads CASSRGRRNYEQYF. The CDR3 nucleotides read TGTGCCAGCAGCCGTGGGCGGAGAAACTACGAGCAGTACTTC.

This clone was seen just once. This chain connects TRBV29-1 to TRBJ1-2; D might be TRBD1 (6 bases). The V end lost 6 bases, the J end lost 8 bases, and 16 bases lay between the germline ends. This CDR3 contains 12 residues. Germline V gene lookup returns CDR1 SQVTM and CDR2 ANQGSEA. The CDR3 protein is CSVSPGAGGYTF. The DNA for the CDR3 is TGCAGCGTATCACCAGGGGCTGGGGGCTACACCTTC.